This TCR beta chain was sequenced during a study of blood T cell repertoires in COVID-19. Study overall: There were acute and convalescent COVID-19 samples, and they came from the United States, Italy and Spain. T cells, B-cell-depleted T cells, or PBMCs provided the cDNA or gDNA that served as material.

Germline V gene sequence: CDR1 KGHDR, CDR2 SFDVKD. The CDR3 covers 12 residues. V gave up 9 bases and J gave up 2 bases, with 8 bases separating them. Original processing notes: The authors estimated nucleated cell counts from reference gene primer amplification. Sequencing used immunoSEQ multiplex PCR; TCRdb keeps in-frame clones, though not all of them. The D gene and trimming were derived from the DNA, and the V and J assignments and clone size from that table. The profile covers about 150,000 clones, with roughly 80% appearing a single time and roughly a tenth taken by the ten largest. The sequencing sample was made of peripheral blood. The source is a man in his 70s with active or convalescent COVID-19. The chain carries TRBV24-1 and TRBJ2-3; possible D gene TRBD2, 6 bases. CDR3 region: CATGGDTDTQYF. CDR3 DNA sequence: TGTGCCACCGGCGGGGACACAGATACGCAGTATTTT.